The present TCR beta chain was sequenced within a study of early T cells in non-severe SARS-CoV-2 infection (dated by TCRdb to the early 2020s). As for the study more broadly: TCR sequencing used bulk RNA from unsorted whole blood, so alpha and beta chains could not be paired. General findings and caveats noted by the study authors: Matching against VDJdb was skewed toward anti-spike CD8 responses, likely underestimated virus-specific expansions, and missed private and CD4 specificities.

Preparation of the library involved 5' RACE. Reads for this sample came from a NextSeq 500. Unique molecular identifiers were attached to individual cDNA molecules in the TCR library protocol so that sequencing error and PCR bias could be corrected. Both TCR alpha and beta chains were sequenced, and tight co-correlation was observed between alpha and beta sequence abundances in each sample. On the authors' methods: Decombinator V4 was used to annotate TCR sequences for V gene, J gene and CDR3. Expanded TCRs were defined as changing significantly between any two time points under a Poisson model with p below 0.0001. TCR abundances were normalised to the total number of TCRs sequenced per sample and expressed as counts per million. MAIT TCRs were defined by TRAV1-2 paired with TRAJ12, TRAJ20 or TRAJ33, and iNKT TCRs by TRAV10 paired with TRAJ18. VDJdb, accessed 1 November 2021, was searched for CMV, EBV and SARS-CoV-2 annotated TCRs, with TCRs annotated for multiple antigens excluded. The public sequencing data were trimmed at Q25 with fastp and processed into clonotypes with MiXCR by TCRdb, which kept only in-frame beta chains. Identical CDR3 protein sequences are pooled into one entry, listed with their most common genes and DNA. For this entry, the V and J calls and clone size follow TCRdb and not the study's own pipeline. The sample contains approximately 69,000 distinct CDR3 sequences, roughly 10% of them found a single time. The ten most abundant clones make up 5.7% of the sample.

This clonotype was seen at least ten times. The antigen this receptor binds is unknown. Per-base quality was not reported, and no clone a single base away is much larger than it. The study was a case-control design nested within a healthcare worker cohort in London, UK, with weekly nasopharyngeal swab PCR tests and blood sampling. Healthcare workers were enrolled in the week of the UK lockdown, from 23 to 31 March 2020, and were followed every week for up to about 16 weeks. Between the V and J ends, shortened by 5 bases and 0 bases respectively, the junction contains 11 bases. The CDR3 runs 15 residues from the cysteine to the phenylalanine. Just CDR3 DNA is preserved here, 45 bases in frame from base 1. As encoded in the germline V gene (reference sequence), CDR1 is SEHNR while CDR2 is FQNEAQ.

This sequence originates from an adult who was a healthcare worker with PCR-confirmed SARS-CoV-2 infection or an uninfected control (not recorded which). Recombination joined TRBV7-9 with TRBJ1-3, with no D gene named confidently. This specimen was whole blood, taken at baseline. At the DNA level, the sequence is TGTGCCAGCAGCGTAGGACGGCACTCTGGAAACACCATATATTTT. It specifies CASSVGRHSGNTIYF.